This TCR beta chain was found in a study of patients and donors after allogeneic stem cell transplantation. From the RT-PCR reads, TCRdb called clonotypes with MiXCR, one entry per CDR3 protein. The sample yields about a million distinct CDR3 sequences, about a sixth seen once. This CDR3 region has 17 residues. The V segment lost 4 bases and the J segment 6 bases; nucleotides outside the gene matches: 11. Germline CDR1 SGDLS, CDR2 YYNGEE. This clonotype was counted only a few times. This clonotype was sampled from a human donor who was either an allogeneic HSCT recipient or a stem cell or donor lymphocyte infusion donor (not recorded which). It is not recorded whose cells these are; they may come from a transplant donor. This chain links TRBV9 with TRBJ2-2, with TRBD2 identical over 11 bases. The sample was blood, either unsorted or a sorted T cell fraction (not recorded which). The CDR3 DNA follows: TGTGCCAGCAGCCCAAGAGGTAGCGGGGGGGCTGCCGGGGAGCTGTTTTTT. Translated, it gives CASSPRGSGGAAGELFF.